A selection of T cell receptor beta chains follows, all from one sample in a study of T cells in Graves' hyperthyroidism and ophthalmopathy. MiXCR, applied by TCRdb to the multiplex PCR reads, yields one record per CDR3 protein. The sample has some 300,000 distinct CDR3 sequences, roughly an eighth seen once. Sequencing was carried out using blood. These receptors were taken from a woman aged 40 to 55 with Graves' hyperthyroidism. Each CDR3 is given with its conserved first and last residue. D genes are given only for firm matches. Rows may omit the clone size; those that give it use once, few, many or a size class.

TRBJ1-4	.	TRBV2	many	CASSEASAGVGKLFF	TGTGCCAGCAGTGAAGCCTCGGCAGGAGTGGGAAAACTGTTTTTT
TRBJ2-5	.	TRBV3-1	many	CASSQSGGGSLYF	TGTGCCAGCAGCCAATCGGGCGGTGGGAGCCTATACTTC
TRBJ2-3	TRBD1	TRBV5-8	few	CASSEGQVLLTDTQYF	TGTGCCAGCAGCGAGGGACAGGTCCTACTCACAGATACGCAGTATTTT
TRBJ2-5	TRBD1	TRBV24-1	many	CATSDRWTGIQETQYF	TGTGCCACCAGTGATCGTTGGACAGGGATCCAAGAGACCCAGTACTTC
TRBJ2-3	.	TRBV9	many	CASSVWDSLGDTQYF	TGTGCCAGCAGCGTCTGGGACTCCCTGGGAGATACGCAGTATTTT
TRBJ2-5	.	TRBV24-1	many	CATSDNGPRTLGTQYF	TGTGCCACCAGTGACAATGGCCCTCGGACCCTTGGGACCCAGTACTTC
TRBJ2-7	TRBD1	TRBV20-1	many	CSAETGTVGYEQYF	TGCAGTGCGGAAACCGGGACAGTCGGATACGAGCAGTACTTC
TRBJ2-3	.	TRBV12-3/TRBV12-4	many	CASSLNARDTQYF	TGTGCCAGCAGTTTAAACGCCCGGGATACGCAGTATTTT
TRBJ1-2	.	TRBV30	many	CAWSVLLTYGYTF	TGTGCCTGGAGTGTATTACTGACGTATGGCTACACCTTC
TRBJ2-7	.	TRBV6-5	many	CASSYDVTYEQYF	TGTGCCAGCAGTTACGACGTTACCTACGAGCAGTACTTC
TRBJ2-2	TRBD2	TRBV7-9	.	CASSLARALLAGGFFGGELFF	TGTGCCAGCAGCTTAGCGCGTGCCCTGTTGGCGGGAGGTTTCTTCGGCGGGGAGCTGTTTTTT
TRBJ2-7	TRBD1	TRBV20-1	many	CSARAEHRGSSYEQYF	TGCAGTGCTAGGGCCGAGCACAGGGGTTCTTCCTACGAGCAGTACTTC
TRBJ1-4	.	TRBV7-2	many	CASSTLGVTNEKLFF	TGTGCCAGCAGCACCCTTGGAGTGACTAATGAAAAACTGTTTTTT
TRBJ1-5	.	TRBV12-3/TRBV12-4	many	CASRGGTLNQPQHF	TGTGCCAGCAGGGGTGGGACACTCAATCAGCCCCAGCATTTT
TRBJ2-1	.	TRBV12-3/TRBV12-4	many	CASSTTTGQFF	TGTGCCAGCAGCACAACGACGGGGCAGTTCTTC
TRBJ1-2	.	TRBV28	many	CASREPLNYGYTF	TGTGCCAGCAGGGAACCACTTAACTATGGCTACACCTTC
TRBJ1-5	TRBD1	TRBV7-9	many	CASSRTGGDQPQHF	TGTGCCAGCAGCCGGACAGGCGGAGATCAGCCCCAGCATTTT
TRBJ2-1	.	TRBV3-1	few	CASSQPQGRRGYNEQFF	TGTGCCAGCAGCCAACCCCAGGGGCGGCGGGGGTACAATGAGCAGTTCTTC
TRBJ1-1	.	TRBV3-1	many	CASSQGGLNTEAFF	TGTGCCAGCAGCCAAGGGGGCCTGAACACTGAAGCTTTCTTT
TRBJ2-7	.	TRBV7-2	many	CASSLGWQSYEQYF	TGTGCCAGCAGCTTAGGGTGGCAGAGCTACGAGCAGTACTTC
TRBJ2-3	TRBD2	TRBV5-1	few	CASSAGLAASTDTQYF	TGCGCCAGCAGCGCAGGACTAGCGGCGAGCACAGATACGCAGTATTTT
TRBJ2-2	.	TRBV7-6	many	CASSLSEGGELFF	TGTGCCAGCAGCTTATCTGAGGGCGGGGAGCTGTTTTTT
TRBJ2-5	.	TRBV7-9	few	CASSLGVKETQYF	TGTGCCAGCAGCTTAGGGGTGAAAGAGACCCAGTACTTC
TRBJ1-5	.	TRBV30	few	CAWSEGRFGNQPQHF	TGTGCCTGGAGTGAGGGCAGGTTCGGCAATCAGCCCCAGCATTTT
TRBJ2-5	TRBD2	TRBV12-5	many	CASGLTGGETQYF	TGTGCTAGTGGTTTGACGGGAGGGGAGACCCAGTACTTC
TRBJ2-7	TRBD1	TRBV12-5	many	CASDRGSEQYF	TGTGCTAGTGACAGGGGAAGCGAGCAGTACTTC